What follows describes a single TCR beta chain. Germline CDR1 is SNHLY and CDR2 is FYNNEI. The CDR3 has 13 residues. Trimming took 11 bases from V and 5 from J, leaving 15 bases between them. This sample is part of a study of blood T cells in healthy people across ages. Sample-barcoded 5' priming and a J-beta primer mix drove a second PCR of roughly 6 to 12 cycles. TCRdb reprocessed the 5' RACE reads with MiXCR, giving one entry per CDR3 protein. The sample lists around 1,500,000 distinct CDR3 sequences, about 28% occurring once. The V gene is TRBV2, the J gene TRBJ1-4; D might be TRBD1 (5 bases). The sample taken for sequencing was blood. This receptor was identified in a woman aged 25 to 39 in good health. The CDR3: CADSPGRNEKLFF. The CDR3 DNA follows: TGTGCCGACTCCCCAGGGAGGAATGAAAAACTGTTTTTT.